The clone carrying this T cell receptor (beta chain) came up once. The data were taken from a study of blood T cell repertoires in COVID-19. Background on the study: PBMCs, B-cell-depleted T cells, or T cells provided the cDNA or gDNA that made up the material.

V dropped 4 bases and J dropped 1; count of bases not matched to a gene: 5. The CDR3 is 16 amino acids. Germline CDR1 SNHLY, CDR2 FYNNEI. The protocol was immunoSEQ multiplex PCR, while the TCRdb copy is restricted to in-frame clones and leaves out a portion. In the table there are a few hundred thousand clones, around 87% of which are singletons. The chain combines TRBV2 with TRBJ2-5; 11 bases agree with TRBD1. This receptor was identified in a man aged 45-65 years with active or convalescent COVID-19. The sequencing sample was made of peripheral blood. For the CDR3, the DNA is TGTGCCAGCAGTGGAGGGACAGGGGGGCCCCAAGAGACCCAGTACTTC. Translation gives CASSGGTGGPQETQYF.